These 19 T cell receptor beta chains were sequenced from one sample in a study of beta chain features in type 1 diabetes (dated by TCRdb to the late 2010s). Here is what the overall study found, with its caveats: In all four CD4+ subsets, TCRB CDR3 length was moderately but significantly shorter in type 1 diabetes patients.

Their recognized antigens are unknown. Library preparation used the immunoSEQ multiplex PCR assay. The entire amount of isolated RNA was reverse transcribed using the High Capacity cDNA Reverse Transcription Kit, so the sequenced TCRB transcripts were expressed ones. The immuneACCESS repertoire file appears here via TCRdb, limited to in-frame rearrangements. These files lack a portion of the clones; in checked studies, under half of the deficit traces to unresolved V genes, and the cause of the others is not known. The sample table records 550,000 to 850,000 clones; 10% to 15% of these occur just once. The ten largest clonotypes hold less than 0.025% of the sample. Source material: naive CD4+ T cells from blood. What the cell subset or site label conveys for this sample: true naive CD4+ T cells. The receptor source for this set is a young man with type 1 diabetes.

The V call is TRBV2, the J call TRBJ1-5, with D unclear. The V end lost 7 bases, the J end lost 2 bases, and 18 bases lay between the germline ends. Per germline, CDR1 SNHLY and CDR2 FYNNEI. The CDR3 is made up of 16 amino acids. CDR3 nucleotides: TGTGCCAGCACCAGCCCGGGGTTTGAAGGCAATCAGCCCCAGCATTTT. Amino acids: CASTSPGFEGNQPQHF.

This clone has just a few counts. V is TRBV6-1 and J is TRBJ1-1; D gene ambiguous. Per germline, CDR1 MNHNS and CDR2 SASEGT. The V end lost 5 bases, the J end lost 4 bases, and 8 bases lay between the germline ends. This CDR3 has 12 amino acids. The DNA for the CDR3 is TGTGCCAGCAGTCGAATAAGCACTGAAGCTTTCTTT. The encoded protein is CASSRISTEAFF.

This clone has more than one count but fewer than ten. The chain uses TRBV2 and TRBJ2-3; D is unclear. This CDR3 comprises 13 residues. CDR1 is SNHLY and CDR2 is FYNNEI in the germline V gene. V lost 6 bases to trimming and J lost 6 bases, with 13 bases between them. In DNA, the CDR3 is TGTGCCAGCAGCGCGACTCCCGCGGATACGCAGTATTTT. This sequence encodes CASSATPADTQYF.

The chain combines TRBV5-6 with TRBJ1-2, with D tentatively TRBD1 (5 bases). The CDR3 is 15 amino acids. Germline lookup yields CDR1 SGHDT and CDR2 YYEEEE. Between the trimmed V and J ends, which lost 4 bases and 3 bases, there was a span of 16 bases. The CDR3 nucleotides read TGTGCCAGCAGCCCCCCAGGAACGGGGGACTATGGCTACACCTTC. It specifies CASSPPGTGDYGYTF.

This clone occurred a few times. This chain uses TRBV2 with TRBJ1-2; TRBD1 matches 8 bases. This CDR3 is built from 15 residues. Germline CDR1 is SNHLY and CDR2 is FYNNEI. V dropped 2 bases and J dropped 5; count of bases not matched to a gene: 7. Here the CDR3 reads CASSENGRTGYGYTF. The CDR3 bases are TGTGCCAGCAGTGAAAACGGGAGGACAGGGTATGGCTACACCTTC.

This clone was detected only a few times. The rearrangement links TRBV4-1 to TRBJ2-3, with 7 bases aligning to TRBD2. With V trimmed by 1 base and J by 2 bases, 6 bases remained unmatched. This CDR3 is 16 amino acids long. Germline values: CDR1 MGHRA, CDR2 YSYEKL. CDR3 in DNA: TGCGCCAGCAGCCAAGTAGCGGGTCATCCCACAGATACGCAGTATTTT. It is translated as CASSQVAGHPTDTQYF.

CDR3: CASSLNTVSHEQYF. CDR3 nucleotide sequence: TGTGCCAGCAGTTTGAACACCGTCAGCCACGAGCAGTACTTC. The chain is built from TRBV6-5 and TRBJ2-7; unclear D gene. Trimming pared 4 bases from V and 5 bases from J, leaving 15 bases between. Looked up from germline, CDR1 is MNHEY and CDR2 is SVGAGI. This CDR3 contains 14 residues.

This chain uses TRBV5-4 with TRBJ2-7, with a weak D call TRBD1 (6 bases). This CDR3 comprises 15 residues. Germline V gene lookup returns CDR1 SGHNT and CDR2 YYREEE (reference sequence). V was trimmed by 0 bases and J by 5 bases, leaving 15 bases between them. The CDR3 here is CASSLVLTGMDEQYF. The CDR3 coding sequence is TGTGCCAGCAGCTTGGTTCTTACAGGGATGGACGAGCAGTACTTC.

The chain joins TRBV4-1 to TRBJ1-1, with TRBD1 matching 8 bases. The V segment lost 2 bases and the J segment 1 base; nucleotides outside the gene matches: 3. Germline V gene sequence: CDR1 MGHRA, CDR2 YSYEKL. The CDR3 consists of 15 residues. CDR3 region: CASSQHRGSNTEAFF. CDR3 in DNA: TGCGCCAGCAGCCAACACAGGGGGTCGAACACTGAAGCTTTCTTT.

This clone was found a few times. The chain is built from TRBV28 and TRBJ1-1; D is perhaps TRBD1 (5 bases). The CDR3 covers 12 residues. The germline V gene has CDR1 MDHEN and CDR2 SYDVKM. Trimming left V 6 bases short and J 8 bases short, with 13 bases between. CDR3 bases: TGTGCCAGCAGCCTCCTAAGGGACGAAGCTTTCTTT. Amino acid sequence: CASSLLRDEAFF.

The V call is TRBV6-5, the J call TRBJ2-5; 11 bases are shared with TRBD2. The germline CDR1 and CDR2 sequences are MNHEY and SVGAGI. The CDR3 extends over 13 amino acids. J gave up 5 bases and V 6 bases, and 2 bases lay outside the gene matches. CDR3 bases: TGTGCCAGCAGGGCTAGCGGGGGGGAGACCCAGTACTTC. It codes for CASRASGGETQYF.

V and J are TRBV2 and TRBJ2-5; no clear D. Trimming pared 0 bases from V and 0 bases from J, leaving 8 bases between. The CDR3 length is 15 residues. Looked up from germline, CDR1 is SNHLY and CDR2 is FYNNEI. CDR3 nucleotide sequence: TGTGCCAGCAGTGAAGCGCCGAAGTACCAAGAGACCCAGTACTTC. It is translated as CASSEAPKYQETQYF.

V gene TRBV30 combines with J gene TRBJ2-3; 9 bases are shared with TRBD2. The germline CDR1 and CDR2 sequences are GTSNPN and SVGIG (reference sequence). J was trimmed by 6 bases and V by 0 bases; bases with no gene match: 7. The CDR3 is 15 amino acids. CDR3 coding DNA: TGTGCCTGGAGTGTAAGGCGGGGGGGCTCTGATACGCAGTATTTT. Its translation: CAWSVRRGGSDTQYF.

This clone was detected a few times. The rearrangement links TRBV5-6 to TRBJ2-1; D remains ambiguous. The CDR3 covers 13 residues. Germline V gives CDR1 SGHDT, CDR2 YYEEEE. Trimming took 0 bases from V and 8 from J, leaving 9 bases between them. CDR3 protein: CASSLVAGHEQFF. The CDR3 coding sequence is TGTGCCAGCAGCTTGGTGGCAGGACATGAGCAGTTCTTC.

The V and J genes are TRBV23-1 and TRBJ2-1; 9 bases map to TRBD2. TRBV23-1 is an open reading frame, and its role is uncertain. The CDR3 is 14 amino acids. V dropped 4 bases and J dropped 5; count of bases not matched to a gene: 3. CDR3 amino acids: CASSPLAGDNEQFF. The CDR3 region has the DNA TGCGCCAGCAGTCCATTAGCGGGGGACAATGAGCAGTTCTTC.

This clone has a handful of counts. The chain couples TRBV13 to TRBJ2-7, with 7 positions matching TRBD1. Germline assignment: CDR1 PRHDT and CDR2 FYEKMQ (reference sequence). J lost 4 bases, V lost 1 base, and 7 bases had no gene match. The CDR3 extends over 15 amino acids. The CDR3 sequence is CASSLEGALGYEQYF. The CDR3 DNA follows: TGTGCCAGCAGCTTAGAGGGGGCACTGGGATACGAGCAGTACTTC.

This clone was observed a handful of times. CDR3 nucleotides: TGTGCCTGGAGTGTCGTAGCTAGCACAGATACGCAGTATTTT. Encoded protein: CAWSVVASTDTQYF. The chain uses TRBV30 and TRBJ2-3, with no clear D. The CDR3 is 14 residues long. Germline V lookup: CDR1 GTSNPN, CDR2 SVGIG (reference sequence). Trimming took off 0 bases at V and 0 bases at J, with 7 bases between the two ends.

This clone was seen only a few times. The chain has TRBV18 and TRBJ2-7; 7 nucleotides match TRBD1. Trimming took 3 bases from V and 5 from J; bases not matched to a gene: 1. The CDR3 covers 12 residues. CDR1 and CDR2 (germline): KGHSH, LQKENI. In DNA form, the CDR3 reads TGTGCCAGCTCACCGGGGACAGACGAGCAGTACTTC. It codes for CASSPGTDEQYF.

Only a few counts were recorded for this clone. The chain couples TRBV4-2 to TRBJ2-3; possible D gene TRBD1, 5 bases. The CDR3 length is 14 residues. V gave up 4 bases and J gave up 2 bases, with 10 bases separating them. CDR1 is LGHNA, CDR2 YNFKEQ, per germline. The CDR3: CASSPGRLTDTQYF. CDR3 DNA sequence: TGTGCCAGCAGCCCAGGGCGGCTCACAGATACGCAGTATTTT.